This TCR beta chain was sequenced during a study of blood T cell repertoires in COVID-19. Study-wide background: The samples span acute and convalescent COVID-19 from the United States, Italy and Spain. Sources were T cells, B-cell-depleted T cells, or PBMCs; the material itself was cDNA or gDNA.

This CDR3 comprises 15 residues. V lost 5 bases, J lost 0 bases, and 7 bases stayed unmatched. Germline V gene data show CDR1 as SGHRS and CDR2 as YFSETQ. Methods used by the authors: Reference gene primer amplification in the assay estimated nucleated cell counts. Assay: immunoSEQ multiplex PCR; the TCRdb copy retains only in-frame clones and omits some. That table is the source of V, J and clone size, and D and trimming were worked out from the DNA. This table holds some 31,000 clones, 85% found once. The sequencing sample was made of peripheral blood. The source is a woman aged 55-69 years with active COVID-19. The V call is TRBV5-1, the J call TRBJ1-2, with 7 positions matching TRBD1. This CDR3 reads CASSYDRAPNYGYTF. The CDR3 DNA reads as TGCGCCAGCAGTTATGACAGGGCTCCTAACTATGGCTACACCTTC.